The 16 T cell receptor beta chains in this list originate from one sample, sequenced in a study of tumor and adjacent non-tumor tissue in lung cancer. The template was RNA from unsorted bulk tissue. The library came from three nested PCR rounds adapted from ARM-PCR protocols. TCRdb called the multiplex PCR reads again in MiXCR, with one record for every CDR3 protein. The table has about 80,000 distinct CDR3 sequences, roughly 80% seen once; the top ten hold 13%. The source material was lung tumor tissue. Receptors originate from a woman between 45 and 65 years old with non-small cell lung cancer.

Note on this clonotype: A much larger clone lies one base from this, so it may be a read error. In DNA form, the CDR3 reads TGCGCCAACAGCGGCGGCGCCATGGGCAATGAGCAGTTCTTC. Protein sequence: CANSGGAMGNEQFF. The gene calls are TRBV5-1 and TRBJ2-1, with D perhaps TRBD2 (5 bases). Germline CDR1 is SGHRS and CDR2 is YFSETQ. CDR3 length: 14 residues.

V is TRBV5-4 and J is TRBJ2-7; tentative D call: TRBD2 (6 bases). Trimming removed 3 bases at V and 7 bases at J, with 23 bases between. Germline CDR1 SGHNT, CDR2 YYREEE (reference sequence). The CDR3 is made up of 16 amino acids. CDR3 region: CASSSGLTGVFSEQYF. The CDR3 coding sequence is TGTGCCAGCAGCTCAGGACTAACGGGAGTGTTCAGTGAGCAGTACTTC.

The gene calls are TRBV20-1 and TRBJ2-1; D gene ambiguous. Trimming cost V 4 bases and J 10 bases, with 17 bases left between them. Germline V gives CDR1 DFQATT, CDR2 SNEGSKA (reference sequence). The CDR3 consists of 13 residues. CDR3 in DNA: TGCAGTGCTACTGCCTACCCGACAACAGAGCAGTTCTTC. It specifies CSATAYPTTEQFF.

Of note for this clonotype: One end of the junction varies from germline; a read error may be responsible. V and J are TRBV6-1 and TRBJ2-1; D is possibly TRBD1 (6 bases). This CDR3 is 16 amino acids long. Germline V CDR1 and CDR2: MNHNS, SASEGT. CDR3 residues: CASKSLTGSFVDHQSF. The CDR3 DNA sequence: TGTGCCAGCAAGAGCCTAACAGGGTCCTTTGTGGATCATCAGTCCTTC.

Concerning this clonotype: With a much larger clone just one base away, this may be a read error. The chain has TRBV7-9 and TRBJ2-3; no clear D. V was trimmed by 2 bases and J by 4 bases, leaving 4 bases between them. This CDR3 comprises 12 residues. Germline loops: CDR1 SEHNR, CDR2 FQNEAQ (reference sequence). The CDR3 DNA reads TGTGCCAGCAGCTTAATCGCAGATACGCAGTATTTT. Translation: CASSLIADTQYF.

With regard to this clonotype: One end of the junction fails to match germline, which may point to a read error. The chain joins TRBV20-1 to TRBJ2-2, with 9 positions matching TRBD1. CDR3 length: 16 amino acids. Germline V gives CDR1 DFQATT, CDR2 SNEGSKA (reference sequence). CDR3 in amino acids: CSARAPGQGNTVELFF. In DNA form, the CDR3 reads TGCAGTGCTAGAGCTCCGGGACAGGGTAACACCGTGGAGCTGTTTTTT.

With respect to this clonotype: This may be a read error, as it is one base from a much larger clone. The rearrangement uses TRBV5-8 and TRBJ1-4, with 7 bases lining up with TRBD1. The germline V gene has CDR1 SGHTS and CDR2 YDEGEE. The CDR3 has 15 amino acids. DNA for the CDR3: TGTACCAGCACGCGACAGGGAGCAACTAATGAAAAACTGTTTTTT. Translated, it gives CTSTRQGATNEKLFF.

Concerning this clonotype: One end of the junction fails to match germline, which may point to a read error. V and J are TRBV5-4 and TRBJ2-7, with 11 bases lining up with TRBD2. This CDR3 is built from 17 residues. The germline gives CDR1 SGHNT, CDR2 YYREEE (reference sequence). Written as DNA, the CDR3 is TGTGCCAACAGCCGCCCCTCAACTAGCGGGAGCTCCTACGAGCAGTACTTC. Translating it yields CANSRPSTSGSSYEQYF.

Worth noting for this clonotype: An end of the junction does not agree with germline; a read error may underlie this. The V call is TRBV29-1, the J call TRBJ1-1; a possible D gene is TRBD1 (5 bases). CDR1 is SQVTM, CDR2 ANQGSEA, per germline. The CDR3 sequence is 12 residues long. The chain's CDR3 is CSVEPGNTETLF. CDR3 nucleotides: TGCAGCGTTGAGCCAGGGAACACTGAAACTTTATTT.

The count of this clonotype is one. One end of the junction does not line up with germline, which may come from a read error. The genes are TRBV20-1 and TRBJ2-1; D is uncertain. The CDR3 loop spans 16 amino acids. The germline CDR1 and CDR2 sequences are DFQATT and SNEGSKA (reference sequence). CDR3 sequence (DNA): TGCAGTGCTAGAGCCGACCCCAGGCGGAGTAACAACGAGCAGATCTTC. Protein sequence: CSARADPRRSNNEQIF.

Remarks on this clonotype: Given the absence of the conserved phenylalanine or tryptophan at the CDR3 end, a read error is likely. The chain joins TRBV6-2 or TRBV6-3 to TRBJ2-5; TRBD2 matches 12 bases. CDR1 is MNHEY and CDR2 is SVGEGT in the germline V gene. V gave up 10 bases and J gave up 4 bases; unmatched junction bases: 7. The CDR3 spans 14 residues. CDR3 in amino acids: CATRLAGVGETQYY. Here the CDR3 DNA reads TGTGCCACCCGACTAGCGGGAGTAGGAGAGACCCAGTACTAC.

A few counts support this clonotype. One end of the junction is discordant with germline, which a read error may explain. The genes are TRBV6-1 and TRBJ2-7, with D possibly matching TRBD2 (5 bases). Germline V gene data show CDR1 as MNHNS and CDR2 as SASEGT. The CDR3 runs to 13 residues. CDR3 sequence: CASSELASHEQYF. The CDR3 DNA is TGTGCTAGCAGTGAGTTAGCGAGCCACGAGCAGTACTTC.

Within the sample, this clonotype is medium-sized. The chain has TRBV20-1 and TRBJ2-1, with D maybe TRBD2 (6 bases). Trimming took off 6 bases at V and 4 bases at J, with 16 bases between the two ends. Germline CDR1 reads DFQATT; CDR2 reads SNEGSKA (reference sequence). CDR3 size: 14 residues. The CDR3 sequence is CSAQTSSGYNEQFF. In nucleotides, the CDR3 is TGCAGTGCGCAAACTAGCTCGGGGTACAATGAGCAGTTCTTC.

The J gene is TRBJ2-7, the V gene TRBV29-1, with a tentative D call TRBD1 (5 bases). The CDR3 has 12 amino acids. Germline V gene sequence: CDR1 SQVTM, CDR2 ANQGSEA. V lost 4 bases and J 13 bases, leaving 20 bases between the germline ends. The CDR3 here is CSVGTWGYEPYF. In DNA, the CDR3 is TGCAGCGTTGGGACATGGGGCTACGAGCCATACTTC.

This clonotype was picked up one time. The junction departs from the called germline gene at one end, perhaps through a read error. This chain's CDR3 is CSVAIRVKTYEQYF. In DNA form, the CDR3 reads TGCAGTGTTGCCATAAGGGTCAAAACCTACGAGCAGTACTTC. The rearrangement joins TRBV29-1 to TRBJ2-7, with no clear D. The germline gives CDR1 SQVTM, CDR2 ANQGSEA. This CDR3 contains 14 residues.

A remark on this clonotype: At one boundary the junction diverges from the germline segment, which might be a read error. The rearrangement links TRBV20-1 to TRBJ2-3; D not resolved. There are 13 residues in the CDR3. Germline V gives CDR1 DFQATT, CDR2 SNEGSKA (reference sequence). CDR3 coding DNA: TGCAGTGCTAGCTCCGTAAGCACAGATACGCGGAATTTT. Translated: CSASSVSTDTRNF.